The rows below give T cell receptor beta chains drawn from one sample of a study of a mutant IDH1 vaccine in newly diagnosed glioma. TCRdb's table, derived via immunoSEQ multiplex PCR, lists solely in-frame clones and lacks some. The repertoire holds about 130,000 clones, with around 80% as singletons. The antigens these receptors bind are not known. Material: PBMCs, obtained from a glioma patient whose treatment included an IDH1 peptide vaccine. The receptors originated from a man in his forties or fifties with glioma. Each CDR3 is given with its conserved first and last residue. Each record gives: V gene, clone size, D gene, J gene, CDR3 DNA, CDR3 protein. A D gene is named only where the DNA matches it firmly. Not all rows give a size; the values are once, few, many and, for expanded clones, a class.

V: TRBV25-1; size: -; D: TRBD1; J: TRBJ2-1; DNA: TGTGCCAGCAGTAAAGGGGGCACCTACAATGAGCAGTTCTTC; CDR3: CASSKGGTYNEQFF
V: TRBV5-1; size: -; D: -; J: TRBJ2-2; DNA: TGCGCCAGCAGACCCGGGACTCCTTGGGGGGAGCTGTTTTTT; CDR3: CASRPGTPWGELFF
V: TRBV5-6; size: -; D: -; J: TRBJ2-5; DNA: TGTGCCAGCAGCTTCGATGGCTACCAAGAGACCCAGTACTTC; CDR3: CASSFDGYQETQYF
V: TRBV5-1; size: -; D: -; J: TRBJ2-3; DNA: TGCGCCAGCAGCTTGGTTGGGGGAGATGCAGATACGCAGTATTTT; CDR3: CASSLVGGDADTQYF
V: TRBV7-9; size: -; D: -; J: TRBJ2-5; DNA: TGTGCCAGCAGCTTGGCCGATGGGGTAGTGGAGACCCAGTACTTC; CDR3: CASSLADGVVETQYF
V: TRBV25-1; size: once; D: -; J: TRBJ2-1; DNA: TGTGCCAGCCGGGACGGCAATGAGCAGTTCTTC; CDR3: CASRDGNEQFF
V: TRBV11-2; size: -; D: -; J: TRBJ2-5; DNA: TGTGCCAGCAGCTTAGTCGGAGACCAAGAGACCCAGTACTTC; CDR3: CASSLVGDQETQYF
V: TRBV19; size: -; D: TRBD2; J: TRBJ2-1; DNA: TGTGCCAGTAGTATAACCCGAGGGACTAGCGGAAGGAATGAGCAGTTCTTC; CDR3: CASSITRGTSGRNEQFF
V: TRBV5-4; size: -; D: TRBD2; J: TRBJ2-1; DNA: TGTGCCAGCAGCTCGGCACTAGCGGTGGGCAATGAGCAGTTCTTC; CDR3: CASSSALAVGNEQFF
V: TRBV7-2; size: -; D: TRBD1; J: TRBJ1-3; DNA: TGTGCCAGCAGCTCCCACAGGGGGCTGGGTGGAAACACCATATATTTT; CDR3: CASSSHRGLGGNTIYF
V: TRBV27; size: -; D: -; J: TRBJ2-1; DNA: TGTGCCAGCAGTACGGAAATTTATTCCTACAATGAGCAGTTCTTC; CDR3: CASSTEIYSYNEQFF
V: TRBV5-1; size: -; D: -; J: TRBJ2-3; DNA: TGCGCCAGCAGCTTGGCCGGGATAGGATCAGATACGCAGTATTTT; CDR3: CASSLAGIGSDTQYF
V: TRBV14; size: -; D: -; J: TRBJ2-5; DNA: TGTGCCAGCAGCCAAGAAAGGGGGACACTTCAAGAGACCCAGTACTTC; CDR3: CASSQERGTLQETQYF
V: TRBV7-2; size: -; D: -; J: TRBJ1-2; DNA: TGTGCCAGCAGCGCCCGAGCGGGACCCTCTTTCGGGGGCTACACCTTC; CDR3: CASSARAGPSFGGYTF
V: TRBV28; size: few; D: TRBD1; J: TRBJ1-1; DNA: TGTGCCAGCAGCAGAGACAGGGTCAACACTGAAGCTTTCTTT; CDR3: CASSRDRVNTEAFF
V: TRBV13; size: -; D: TRBD1; J: TRBJ1-2; DNA: TGTGCCAGCAGGCGGGGACAGGGGTCGCGGGGCTACACCTTC; CDR3: CASRRGQGSRGYTF
V: TRBV12-5; size: -; D: TRBD1; J: TRBJ1-4; DNA: TGTGCTAGTGGTTTGGGGACAGGGGATGAAAAACTGTTTTTT; CDR3: CASGLGTGDEKLFF
V: TRBV6-6; size: -; D: TRBD1; J: TRBJ2-1; DNA: TGTGCCAGCAGCGCGGGACAGGGGCGTTGGAATGAGCAGTTCTTC; CDR3: CASSAGQGRWNEQFF
V: TRBV5-6; size: -; D: TRBD2; J: TRBJ2-7; DNA: TGTGCCAGCAGCACCGGGACTAGGAGCTCCTACGAGCAGTACTTC; CDR3: CASSTGTRSSYEQYF
V: TRBV6-1; size: -; D: TRBD1; J: TRBJ1-2; DNA: TGTGCCAGCAGTATACAGGGGGCTATTCTACGTGGCTACACCTTC; CDR3: CASSIQGAILRGYTF
V: TRBV12-5; size: few; D: -; J: TRBJ2-5; DNA: TGTGCTAGTGGTCCGGGACTGCTTAACCAAGAGACCCAGTACTTC; CDR3: CASGPGLLNQETQYF
V: TRBV2; size: many; D: TRBD2; J: TRBJ2-7; DNA: TGTGCCAGCAGTGACGGTCCGGGAGGGCCCTACGAGCAGTACTTC; CDR3: CASSDGPGGPYEQYF
V: TRBV7-3; size: -; D: -; J: TRBJ2-3; DNA: TGTGCCAGCAGCCCCACGGGGGAGTTTGGCACAGATACGCAGTATTTT; CDR3: CASSPTGEFGTDTQYF
V: TRBV29-1; size: few; D: TRBD1; J: TRBJ2-6; DNA: TGCAGCGTTGTCGAGGGGGCAGCTGGGGCCAACGTCCTGACTTTC; CDR3: CSVVEGAAGANVLTF
V: TRBV4-2; size: -; D: TRBD2; J: TRBJ2-2; DNA: TGTGCCAGCAGCCCCCGGGTAGCGGGGATACACACCGGGGAGCTGTTTTTT; CDR3: CASSPRVAGIHTGELFF
V: TRBV11-2; size: once; D: -; J: TRBJ2-1; DNA: TGTGCCAGCACCCCGGGGGCGGGGGTCTACAATGAGCAGTTCTTC; CDR3: CASTPGAGVYNEQFF
V: TRBV4-1; size: -; D: -; J: TRBJ2-5; DNA: TGCGCCAGCAGCCCGGGAGTACAAGAGACCCAGTACTTC; CDR3: CASSPGVQETQYF
V: TRBV6-5; size: -; D: TRBD1; J: TRBJ1-2; DNA: TGTGCCAGCAGTTACTCCACAGGGGAGTACACCTTC; CDR3: CASSYSTGEYTF
V: TRBV7-9; size: -; D: -; J: TRBJ2-7; DNA: TGTGCCAGCAGCCACCCCCCCGGGCAGGGTGACGAGCAGTACTTC; CDR3: CASSHPPGQGDEQYF
V: TRBV28; size: few; D: TRBD2; J: TRBJ2-2; DNA: TGTGCCAGCAGTTCTCCCCGGGAGGGAACGAACACCGGGGAGCTGTTTTTT; CDR3: CASSSPREGTNTGELFF
V: TRBV19; size: -; D: TRBD2; J: TRBJ2-7; DNA: TGTGCCAGTAGTCCGGATAGCGGGACCTACGAGCAGTACTTC; CDR3: CASSPDSGTYEQYF
V: TRBV11-3; size: -; D: -; J: TRBJ1-3; DNA: TGTGCCAGCAGCCCAAGCACTGGAAACACCATATATTTT; CDR3: CASSPSTGNTIYF
V: TRBV6-5; size: -; D: -; J: TRBJ1-4; DNA: TGTGCCAGCAGTTACTCCGGACGGAACGAAAAACTGTTTTTT; CDR3: CASSYSGRNEKLFF
V: TRBV7-2; size: -; D: -; J: TRBJ1-5; DNA: TGTGCCAGCAGCTTCCAACGACCCGGGACGACGAAGCCCCAGCATTTT; CDR3: CASSFQRPGTTKPQHF
V: TRBV11-2; size: -; D: -; J: TRBJ2-5; DNA: TGTGCCAGCAGCTTATCCCCTAACCTCCAAGAGACCCAGTACTTC; CDR3: CASSLSPNLQETQYF
V: TRBV15; size: -; D: -; J: TRBJ1-4; DNA: TGTGCCACCAGCAGAGATATGGACAGTAATGAAAAACTGTTTTTT; CDR3: CATSRDMDSNEKLFF
V: TRBV6-1; size: few; D: -; J: TRBJ1-5; DNA: TGTGCCAGCAGTGATCAGGGTTCGCATCAGCCCCAGCATTTT; CDR3: CASSDQGSHQPQHF
V: TRBV28; size: -; D: -; J: TRBJ2-7; DNA: TGTGCCAGCAGTTTAGGACGGGTGCCCCACGAGCAGTACTTC; CDR3: CASSLGRVPHEQYF
V: TRBV7-2; size: -; D: TRBD2; J: TRBJ2-3; DNA: TGTGCCATCCCCCTGCGGGGGGCTAGCACAGATACGCAGTATTTT; CDR3: CAIPLRGASTDTQYF
V: TRBV10-2; size: -; D: TRBD1; J: TRBJ2-1; DNA: TGCGCCAGCAGGTTACAGGGGGACAATGAGCAGTTCTTC; CDR3: CASRLQGDNEQFF
V: TRBV4-3; size: few; D: TRBD1; J: TRBJ2-3; DNA: TGCGCCAGCAAAAGCCGATGGACAGGGGTCACAGATACGCAGTATTTT; CDR3: CASKSRWTGVTDTQYF
V: TRBV5-4; size: -; D: -; J: TRBJ1-1; DNA: TGTGCCAGCAGCTTGGCGAGGGGACCTGAAGCTTTCTTT; CDR3: CASSLARGPEAFF
V: TRBV9; size: once; D: -; J: TRBJ1-3; DNA: TGTGCCAGCAGCGGGGGAAACACCATATATTTT; CDR3: CASSGGNTIYF
V: TRBV11-3; size: once; D: -; J: TRBJ2-1; DNA: TGTGCCAGCAGCTTCCGAAACAATGAGCAGTTCTTC; CDR3: CASSFRNNEQFF
V: TRBV18; size: once; D: TRBD2; J: TRBJ2-1; DNA: TGTGCCAGCTCACCACGAACAGGGAACCAGCGGGAGGGTACCTACAATGAGCAGTTCTTC; CDR3: CASSPRTGNQREGTYNEQFF
V: TRBV19; size: -; D: -; J: TRBJ1-2; DNA: TGTGCCAGTAGGCCGGCACCTAATAACTATGGCTACACCTTC; CDR3: CASRPAPNNYGYTF
V: TRBV19; size: -; D: TRBD1; J: TRBJ2-7; DNA: TGTGCCAGTAGTCCCACGGACAGGGGTAGATTGGGAGAGCAGTACTTC; CDR3: CASSPTDRGRLGEQYF
V: TRBV4-3; size: -; D: TRBD2; J: TRBJ2-1; DNA: TGCGCCAGCAGCCATCCTCCAGCCGGGACTAGCGTAAATGAGCAGTTCTTC; CDR3: CASSHPPAGTSVNEQFF
V: TRBV4-2; size: -; D: TRBD2; J: TRBJ2-3; DNA: TGTGCCAGCAGCCTGGCGGGGGGGGGCGGTACGCAGTATTTT; CDR3: CASSLAGGGGTQYF
V: TRBV5-1; size: -; D: TRBD2; J: TRBJ2-1; DNA: TGCGCCAGCAGCTCGCGGATATCTAGCGGGAGGGCCAACTACAATGAGCAGTTCTTC; CDR3: CASSSRISSGRANYNEQFF
V: TRBV11-2; size: -; D: -; J: TRBJ2-1; DNA: TGTGCCAGCAGCTTGGGAGCGTCCGGTGAGCAGTTCTTC; CDR3: CASSLGASGEQFF
V: TRBV14; size: -; D: TRBD2; J: TRBJ2-1; DNA: TGTGCCAGCAGCTACCTGACTAGCGGGAGGTACAATGAGCAGTTCTTC; CDR3: CASSYLTSGRYNEQFF